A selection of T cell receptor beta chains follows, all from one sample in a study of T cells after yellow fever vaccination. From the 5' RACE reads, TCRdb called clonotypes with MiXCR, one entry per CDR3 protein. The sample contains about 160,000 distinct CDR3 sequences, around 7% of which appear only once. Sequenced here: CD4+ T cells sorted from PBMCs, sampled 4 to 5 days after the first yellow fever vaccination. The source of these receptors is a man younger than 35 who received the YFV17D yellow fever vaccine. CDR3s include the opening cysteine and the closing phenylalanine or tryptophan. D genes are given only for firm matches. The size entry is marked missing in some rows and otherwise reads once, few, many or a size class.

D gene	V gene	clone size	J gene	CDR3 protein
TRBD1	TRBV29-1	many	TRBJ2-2	CSVGQGITGELFF
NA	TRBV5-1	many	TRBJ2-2	CASSLEDGRANTGELFF
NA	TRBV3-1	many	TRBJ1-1	CASSLENTEAFF
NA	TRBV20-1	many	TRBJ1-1	CSARVADTDGNTEAFF
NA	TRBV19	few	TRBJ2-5	CASSISQGRQETQYF
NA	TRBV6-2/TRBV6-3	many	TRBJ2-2	CASSSGLNAGELFF
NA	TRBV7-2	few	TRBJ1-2	CASSLSSPGYGYTF
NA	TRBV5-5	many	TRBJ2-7	CASSPYGTSSYEQYF
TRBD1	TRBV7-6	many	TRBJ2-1	CASSLVGGQDIYNEQFF
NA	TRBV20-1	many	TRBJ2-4	CSATALAKNIQYF
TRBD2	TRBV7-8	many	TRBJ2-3	CASSPYFFSGDTDTQYF
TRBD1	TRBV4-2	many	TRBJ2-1	CASSQPGTGVLNEQFF
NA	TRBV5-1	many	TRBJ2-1	CASRMGGGRPWEQFF
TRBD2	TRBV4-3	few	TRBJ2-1	CASSLGTSGDYNEQFF
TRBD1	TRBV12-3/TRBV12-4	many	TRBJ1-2	CASSRRTGGLGWPTF
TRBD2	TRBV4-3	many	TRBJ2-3	CASSQRLAGGGGTDTQYF
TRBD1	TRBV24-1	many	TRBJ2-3	CATATSDRGADTQYF
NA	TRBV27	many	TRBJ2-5	CASSLLGADSAQYF
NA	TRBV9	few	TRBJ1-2	CASSATGFDGYTF
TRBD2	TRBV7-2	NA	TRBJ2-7	CASSYSGGAYEQYF
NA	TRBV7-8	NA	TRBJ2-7	CASSEGVGGTSYEQYF
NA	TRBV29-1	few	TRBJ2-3	CSAAGSTDTQYF
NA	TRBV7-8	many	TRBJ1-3	CASSGHPGAAGNTIYF
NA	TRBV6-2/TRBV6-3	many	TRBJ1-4	CASRSTGAYEKLFF
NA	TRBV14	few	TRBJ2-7	CASSKTYEQYF
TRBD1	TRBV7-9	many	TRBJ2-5	CASSQGTVETQYF
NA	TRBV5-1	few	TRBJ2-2	CASSLGSYGNTGELFF
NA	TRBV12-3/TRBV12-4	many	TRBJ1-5	CASSHSIGGLNQPQHF
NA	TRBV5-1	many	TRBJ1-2	CASSLDPRIDGYTF
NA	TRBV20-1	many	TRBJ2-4	CSATPIGLAKNIQYF
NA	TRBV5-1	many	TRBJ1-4	CASSAQFLISEKLFF
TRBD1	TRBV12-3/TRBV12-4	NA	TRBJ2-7	CASRGQGVYEQYF
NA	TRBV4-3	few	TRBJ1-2	CASSPGAGYGYTF
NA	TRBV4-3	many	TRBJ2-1	CASSQDLKLASRGNEQFF
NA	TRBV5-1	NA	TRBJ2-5	CASGPGLGIRETQYF
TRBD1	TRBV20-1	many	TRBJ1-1	CSATQGAETEAFF
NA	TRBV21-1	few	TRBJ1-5	CASSPWAPGGLPQHF
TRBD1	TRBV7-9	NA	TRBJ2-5	CASSQIPGGAETQYF
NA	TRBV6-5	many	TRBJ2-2	CASSYLPGRTTGELFF
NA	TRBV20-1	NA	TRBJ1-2	CSARREYGYTF
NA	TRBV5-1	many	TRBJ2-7	CASSFQGTYEQYF
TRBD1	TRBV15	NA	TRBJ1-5	CATSRGQVDNQPQHF
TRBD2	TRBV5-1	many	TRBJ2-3	CASSLLAGFPDTQYF
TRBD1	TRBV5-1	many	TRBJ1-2	CASSLGQGDYGYTF
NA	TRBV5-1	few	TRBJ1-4	CASSIRDADEKLFF
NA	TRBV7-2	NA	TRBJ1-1	CASSRGREAFF
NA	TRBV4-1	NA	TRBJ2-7	CASSQVQGGQYF
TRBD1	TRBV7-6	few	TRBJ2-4	CASSSRDRGGIQYF
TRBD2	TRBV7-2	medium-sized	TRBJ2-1	CASSQLAGAYNEQFF
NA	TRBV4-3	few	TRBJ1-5	CASSQGFNGVGQPQHF
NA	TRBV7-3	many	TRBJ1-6	CASSLQGGSPLHF
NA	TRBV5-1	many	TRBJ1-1	CASSLDPVNTEAFF
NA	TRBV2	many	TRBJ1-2	CASNRKEYGYTF